A selection of T cell receptor beta chains follows, all from one sample in a study of CD8 T cells in ankylosing spondylitis. TCRdb passed the 5' RACE reads through MiXCR, listing each CDR3 protein once. The table lists about 840,000 distinct CDR3 sequences, 12% of them singletons, with approximately 0.5% in the top ten. The sample consisted of blood, either unsorted or a sorted T cell fraction (not recorded which). Every receptor here comes from a male donor with ankylosing spondylitis. Each CDR3 is given with its conserved first and last residue. Fields, in order: D gene, clone size, V gene, J gene, CDR3 DNA, CDR3 protein. A D gene is named only where the DNA matches it firmly. For some rows the clone size is stated as once, few or many, or as a class when expanded; others skip it.

NA	few	TRBV29-1	TRBJ1-2	TGCAGCGTTGAGGATGGCTACACCTTC	CSVEDGYTF
NA	NA	TRBV7-9	TRBJ1-4	TGTGCCAGCAGCTTAGTCCGGGACTCCGGGGAAAAACTGTTTTTT	CASSLVRDSGEKLFF
TRBD1	few	TRBV5-1	TRBJ2-1	TGCGCCAGCAGCTTCGGGGACAGGGAAAATGAGCAGTTCTTC	CASSFGDRENEQFF
TRBD2	many	TRBV28	TRBJ2-3	TGTGCCAGCAGTTTAGGGACTAGCGGGACGGGACATACGCAGTATTTT	CASSLGTSGTGHTQYF
NA	NA	TRBV7-8	TRBJ2-1	TGTGCCAGCAGCTTAGTCGCAGGGAGAGGGAAAAGCAATGAGCAGTTCTTC	CASSLVAGRGKSNEQFF
NA	NA	TRBV9	TRBJ2-5	TGTGCCAGCAGCGCTTCTGGGGGGCAGATTTTGGAGACCCAGTACTTC	CASSASGGQILETQYF
NA	few	TRBV30	TRBJ2-5	TGTGCCTGGAGTGTAAGCAGTCAAGAGACCCAGTACTTC	CAWSVSSQETQYF
NA	NA	TRBV20-1	TRBJ2-3	TGCTGTGCTAGAGCATACTTTTTTAACTGGCGCACAGATACGCAGTATTTT	CCARAYFFNWRTDTQYF
NA	NA	TRBV28	TRBJ2-3	TGTGCCAGCAGTCCTCGGGGCAGGAGAAGCACAGATACGCAGTATTTT	CASSPRGRRSTDTQYF
TRBD1	few	TRBV25-1	TRBJ2-2	TGTGCCAGCAGTGAAGGCGGGACAGGGAACACCGGGGAGCTGTTTTTT	CASSEGGTGNTGELFF
TRBD2	few	TRBV20-1	TRBJ2-2	TGCAGTGCTAGAGGTTATGGGAGCGGGAGTTACACCGGGGAGCTGTTTTTT	CSARGYGSGSYTGELFF
NA	NA	TRBV5-8	TRBJ1-5	TGTGCCAGCACCCCCTTCCGATATAGCAATCAGCCCCAGCATTTT	CASTPFRYSNQPQHF
TRBD1	NA	TRBV6-1	TRBJ2-1	TGTGCCAGCAGTCGGACAGGGGGGACGAGTGAGCAGTTCTTC	CASSRTGGTSEQFF
NA	few	TRBV7-2	TRBJ2-6	TGTGCCAGCAGCTTCACTCCGGCCAACGTCCTGACTTTC	CASSFTPANVLTF
TRBD2	NA	TRBV7-9	TRBJ2-1	TGTGCCAGCAGCTTAATAGGGACTAGCGGAAACAATGAGCAGTTCTTC	CASSLIGTSGNNEQFF
NA	few	TRBV18	TRBJ2-5	TGTGCCAGCTCACCATGGTCGGGGGCTCGTGAGACCCAGTACTTC	CASSPWSGARETQYF
TRBD1	few	TRBV5-1	TRBJ2-1	TGCGCCAGCAGCTTGGGGGACAGGGGTTCCTACAATGAGCAGTTCTTC	CASSLGDRGSYNEQFF
NA	many	TRBV6-5	TRBJ1-1	TGTGCCAGCAGTTACTCCCCCAGGGCGAACACTGAAGCTTTCTTT	CASSYSPRANTEAFF
NA	many	TRBV4-2	TRBJ1-2	TGTGCCAGCAGCCAAGAGCCAAGGGAGTATTACGGCTACACCTTC	CASSQEPREYYGYTF
NA	NA	TRBV7-2	TRBJ2-3	TGTGCCAGCAGCCTTGATCCTCGCCCCACAGATACGCAGTATTTT	CASSLDPRPTDTQYF
NA	few	TRBV6-5	TRBJ2-5	TGTGCCAGCAGCGTACTCCGGGGTAAGGAGTACTTC	CASSVLRGKEYF
NA	NA	TRBV20-1	TRBJ2-3	TGCAGGGGAGGACAGGCGGGATCGGATACGCAGTATTTT	CRGGQAGSDTQYF
NA	few	TRBV24-1	TRBJ2-1	TGTGCCACCAGTGATATAGTTGGGTGGGCTAGCGAGCAGAATGAGCAGTTCTTC	CATSDIVGWASEQNEQFF
NA	NA	TRBV12-3/TRBV12-4	TRBJ1-6	TGTGCCAGCACCCGGAGGAGCTCCTATAATTCACCCCTCCACTTT	CASTRRSSYNSPLHF
NA	NA	TRBV29-1	TRBJ1-1	TGCAGCGTTTGGGGGCCCTGGACTGAAGCTTTCTTT	CSVWGPWTEAFF
TRBD2	many	TRBV29-1	TRBJ2-1	TGCAGCGTATCCAGCGGGAGGAGAGCGCAGAAGTTCTTC	CSVSSGRRAQKFF
TRBD2	NA	TRBV7-6	TRBJ2-7	TGTGCCAGCAGCTTGGGTTTTCTAGCGGGAGGCTTCTACGAGCAGTACTTC	CASSLGFLAGGFYEQYF
TRBD1	NA	TRBV2	TRBJ2-5	TGTGCCAGCGACAGGGGAAAGGAGACCCAGTACTTC	CASDRGKETQYF
TRBD1	many	TRBV20-1	TRBJ2-3	TGCAGTGCTATCCGGGACAGAGACAACACAGATACGCAGTATTTT	CSAIRDRDNTDTQYF
TRBD2	few	TRBV20-1	TRBJ2-1	TGCAGTGCTAGAGGGACCGGGACTAGCGGGAGGGCCCCCTCCTACAATGAGCAGTTCTTC	CSARGTGTSGRAPSYNEQFF
TRBD2	NA	TRBV20-1	TRBJ2-3	TGCAGTGCTAGACGTAGGACTAGCGGGGGGCCCCTTTACGCCACAGATACGCAGTATTTT	CSARRRTSGGPLYATDTQYF
NA	NA	TRBV20-1	TRBJ1-5	TGCAGTGCTAGAGATATCGGTTATAGCAATCAGCCCCAGCATTTT	CSARDIGYSNQPQHF
TRBD2	many	TRBV20-1	TRBJ2-5	TGCAGTGCTAGAAGGCTAGCGGGAGGTGAAGAGACCCAGTACTTC	CSARRLAGGEETQYF
NA	few	TRBV15	TRBJ2-1	TGTGCCACCAGCAGAGAATGGGAGTATCATAACAATGAGCAGTTCTTC	CATSREWEYHNNEQFF
NA	few	TRBV5-5	TRBJ1-2	TGTGCCAGCAGCTTGGATCCAGGAGCTAAAAAGAAGGAGGGCTACACCTTC	CASSLDPGAKKKEGYTF
TRBD1	few	TRBV7-8	TRBJ1-6	TGTGCCAGCAGCCGGGACAGGGCCGATTATAATTCACCCCTCCACTTT	CASSRDRADYNSPLHF
TRBD1	NA	TRBV20-1	TRBJ1-1	TGCAGTGCCGGAGGAGGGACAGGGGGAACGAGAACTGAAGCTTTCTTT	CSAGGGTGGTRTEAFF
NA	few	TRBV6-2/TRBV6-3	TRBJ2-7	TGTGCCAGCGGACCCCAACCCCCCTACGAGCAGTACTTC	CASGPQPPYEQYF
NA	few	TRBV6-5	TRBJ1-4	TGTGCCAGCAGTTACGAGCCACGATTTAATGAAAAACTGTTTTTT	CASSYEPRFNEKLFF
TRBD1	NA	TRBV28	TRBJ1-4	TGTGCCAGCAGCTGGACCGGGACAGGGGGTGAAAAACTGTTTTTT	CASSWTGTGGEKLFF